The following is a T cell receptor beta chain sequence with its context. As yet, its antigen is unknown. The data derive from a study of post-analysis software for immune sequencing data. Notes on the study in general: Among five TRBV segments more frequent in patients than controls were TRBV5-6, TRBV5-1 and TRBV20-1.

Germline CDR1 reads GTSNPN; CDR2 reads SVGIG (reference sequence). The V end was cut by 4 bases, the J end by 0 bases, with 7 bases between. The CDR3 spans 13 residues. Every TCR beta cDNA library bore unique molecular identifiers. Each CDR3 protein is one row after TCRdb ran MiXCR on the PCR reads. The top ten clones hold about 3.4% of a sample with about 200,000 distinct CDR3 sequences, roughly 30% of them seen once. The receptor was isolated from a girl aged 2-17 years with multiple sclerosis. This chain uses TRBV30 with TRBJ1-3, with D unclear. The sample comprised blood. Here the CDR3 reads CAWKWSSGNTIYF. CDR3 in DNA: TGTGCCTGGAAATGGAGCTCTGGAAACACCATATATTTT.